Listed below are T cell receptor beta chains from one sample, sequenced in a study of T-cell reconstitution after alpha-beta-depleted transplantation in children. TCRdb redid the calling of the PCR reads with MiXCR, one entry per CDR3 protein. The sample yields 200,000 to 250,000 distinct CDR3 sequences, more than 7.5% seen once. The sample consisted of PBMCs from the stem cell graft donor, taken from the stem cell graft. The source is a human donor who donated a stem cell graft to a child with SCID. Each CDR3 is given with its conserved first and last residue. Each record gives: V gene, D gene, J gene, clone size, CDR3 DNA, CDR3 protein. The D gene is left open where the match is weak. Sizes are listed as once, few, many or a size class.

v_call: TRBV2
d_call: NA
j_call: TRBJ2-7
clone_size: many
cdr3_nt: TGTGCCAGCAGTGGAAGGGGTTGGTCGGACTTC
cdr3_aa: CASSGRGWSDF

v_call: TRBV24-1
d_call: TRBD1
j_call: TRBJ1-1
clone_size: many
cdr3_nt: TGTGCCACCAGGGACAGGTTGAACACTGAAGCTTTCTTT
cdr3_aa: CATRDRLNTEAFF

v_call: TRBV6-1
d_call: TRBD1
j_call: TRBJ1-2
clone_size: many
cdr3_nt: TGTGCCAGCAGTGAATCTCGGGGACAGGATGATGGCTACACCTTC
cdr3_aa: CASSESRGQDDGYTF

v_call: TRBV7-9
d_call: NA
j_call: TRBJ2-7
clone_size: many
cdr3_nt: TGTGCCAGCAGCTTAGCGGCGGAAGAGCAGTACTTC
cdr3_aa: CASSLAAEEQYF

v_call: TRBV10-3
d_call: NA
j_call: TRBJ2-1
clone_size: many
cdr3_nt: TGTGCCATCAGAAGCAGGGGGGGTTCCTACAATGAGCAGTTCTTC
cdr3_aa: CAIRSRGGSYNEQFF

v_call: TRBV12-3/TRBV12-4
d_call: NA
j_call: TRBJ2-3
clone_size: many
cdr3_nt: TGTGCCACCCGTGTAAGCGGGCTACACACAGATACGCAGTATTTT
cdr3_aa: CATRVSGLHTDTQYF

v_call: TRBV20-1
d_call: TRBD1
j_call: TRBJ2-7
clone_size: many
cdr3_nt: TGCAGTGCTAGCCAAGGGGACAGGGGTGGGTACGAGCAGTACTTC
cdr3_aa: CSASQGDRGGYEQYF

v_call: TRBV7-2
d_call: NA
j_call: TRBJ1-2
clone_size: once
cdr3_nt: TGTGCCAGCAGCCTTGCTTCAAATAGGGCTGGCTACACCTTC
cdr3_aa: CASSLASNRAGYTF

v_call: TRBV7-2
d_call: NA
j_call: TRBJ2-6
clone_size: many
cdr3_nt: TGTGCCAGCAGCCACTCGGGGTCTGGGGCCAACGTCCTGACTTTC
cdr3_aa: CASSHSGSGANVLTF

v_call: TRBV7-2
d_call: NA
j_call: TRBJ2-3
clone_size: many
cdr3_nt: TGTGCCAGCAGTCGACCTTCGGGACGGATAAGCACAGATACGCAGTATTTT
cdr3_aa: CASSRPSGRISTDTQYF

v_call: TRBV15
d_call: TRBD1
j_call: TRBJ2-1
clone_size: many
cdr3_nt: TGTGCCACCTCAGGGGGCTTAGGCTCCTACAATGAGCAGTTCTTC
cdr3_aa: CATSGGLGSYNEQFF

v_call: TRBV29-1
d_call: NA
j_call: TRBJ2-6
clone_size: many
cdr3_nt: TGCAGCGTGATACTGGCTGGGGCCAACGTCCTGACTTTC
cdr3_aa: CSVILAGANVLTF

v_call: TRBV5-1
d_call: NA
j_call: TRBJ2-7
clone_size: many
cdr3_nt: TGCGCCAGCAGCTTGGGGCCCGTCGGGGGATCCTACGAGCAGTACTTC
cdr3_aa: CASSLGPVGGSYEQYF

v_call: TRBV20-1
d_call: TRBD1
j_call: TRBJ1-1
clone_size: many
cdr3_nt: TGCAGTGCTAGAGACGGGGCAGGGGGGTACACTGAAGCTTTCTTT
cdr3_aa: CSARDGAGGYTEAFF

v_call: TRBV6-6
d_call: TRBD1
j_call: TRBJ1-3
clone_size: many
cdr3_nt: TGTGCCAGCAGTTCAGGGGGCTGGACTGGAAACACCATATATTTT
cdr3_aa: CASSSGGWTGNTIYF

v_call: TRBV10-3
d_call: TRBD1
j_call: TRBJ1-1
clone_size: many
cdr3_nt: TGTGCCAACTCGGGACAGGGCACTGAAGCTTTCTTT
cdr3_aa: CANSGQGTEAFF